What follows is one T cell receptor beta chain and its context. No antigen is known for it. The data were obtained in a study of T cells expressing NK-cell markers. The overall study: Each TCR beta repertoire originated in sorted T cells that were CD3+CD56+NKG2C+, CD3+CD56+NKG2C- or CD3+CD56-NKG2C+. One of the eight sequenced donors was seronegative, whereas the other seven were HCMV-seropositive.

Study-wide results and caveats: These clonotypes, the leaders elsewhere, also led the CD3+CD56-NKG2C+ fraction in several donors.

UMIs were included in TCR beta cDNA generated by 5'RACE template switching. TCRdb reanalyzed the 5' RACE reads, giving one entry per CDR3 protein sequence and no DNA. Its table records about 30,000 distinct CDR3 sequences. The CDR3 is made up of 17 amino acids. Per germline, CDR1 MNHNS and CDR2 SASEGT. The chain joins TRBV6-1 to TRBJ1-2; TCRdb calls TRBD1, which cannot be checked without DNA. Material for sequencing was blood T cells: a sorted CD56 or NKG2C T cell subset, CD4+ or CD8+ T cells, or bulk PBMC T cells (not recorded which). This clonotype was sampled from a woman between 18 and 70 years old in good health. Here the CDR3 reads CASSATGTTLFYYGYTF.